What follows describes a single TCR beta chain. This sample was included in a study of blood T cell repertoires in COVID-19. Repertoires were generated with immunoSEQ multiplex PCR, while TCRdb's copy carries only in-frame clones and drops some. The data hold around 250,000 clones, with around 84% observed a single time. Input material: peripheral blood. The origin of this receptor is an older woman with active or convalescent COVID-19.

CDR3 sequence: CASSPRGLGYTF. The CDR3 coding sequence is TGTGCCAGCAGTCCCCGGGGGTTGGGCTACACCTTC. The chain carries TRBV27 and TRBJ1-2; TRBD1 is a possible D gene (5 bases). Germline loops: CDR1 MNHEY, CDR2 SMNVEV (reference sequence). The CDR3 spans 12 residues. V was clipped by 5 bases and J by 8 bases, with 12 bases between them.